The T cell receptor (beta chain) under discussion was sequenced for a study of CD4 T cells in relation to SARS-CoV-2 and coronaviruses (dated by TCRdb to the early 2020s). Background on the whole study: In the ViraFEST assay, PBMCs were cultured with antigen for approximately 10 days, after which TCR beta CDR3s were sequenced to identify antigen-specific clonal expansions. An HIV-1 Nef peptide pool or a culture without peptide was used as the negative reference condition. HLA restriction was mapped for shared crossreactive spike epitopes using patient-derived lymphoblastoid cell lines. At the level of individual TCR clonotypes, the study measured memory CD4+ T cell crossreactivity between SARS-CoV-2 spike protein and common cold coronavirus spike proteins. Samples from a few pre-COVID donors and the naive versus memory experiments were sequenced with the Adaptive Biotechnologies TCR-sequencing kit; other data were Illumina-based. A different TCR-beta assay, based on Illumina, was used to sequence expansion assays from other donors in the study.

CD4+ T cells from unexposed donors were collected before the COVID-19 pandemic (2011-2018). After approximately 11 days of culture, CD4+ T cells were isolated with the EasySep CD4+ T cell isolation kit. As cell number allowed, CD4+ T cells from unexposed donors were tested for reactivity to SARS-CoV-2 S and N and to four common cold coronavirus spike pools. PBMCs were cultured at a few million per well in IMDM supplemented with about 5.3% human AB serum and 10 IU/ml IL-2. Half of the culture medium was replaced with fresh IL-2-containing medium on days 3 and 7. In general, every peptide culture condition was set up in three replicate wells. Leukapheresis product for the unexposed donors was purchased commercially. Ficoll-Paque PLUS gradient centrifugation was used to isolate PBMCs from leukapheresis product or whole blood. The PBMCs went either fresh into the expansion assay or into cryopreservation at -140 degrees C. The QIAamp Micro DNA Kit was used to extract genomic DNA from the CD4+ T cells.

Study-wide conclusions, independent of this receptor: Compared with monoreactive clones, crossreactive clones had significantly weaker SARS-CoV-2-driven expansion, a result consistent with antigenic imprinting. Because the crossreactivity analysis focused on spike protein, crossreactivity against other viral proteins was not assessed. Memory CD4+ clonotypes crossrecognizing SARS-CoV-2 and at least one common cold coronavirus spike were found in approximately 60% of donors. Pre-pandemic and post-infection samples were not both contributed by any donor, so tracing of the source of pre-existing responses was limited. Small numbers of patients and of tested TCRs were a limitation of the study.

Reading from cysteine to phenylalanine, the CDR3 counts 12 amino acids. Solely the CDR3 DNA is kept, with 36 bases framed from the first base. Trimming removed 6 bases from V and 5 bases from J, leaving 10 bases between the germline ends. Preparation of the library involved the immunoSEQ multiplex PCR assay. As for how the authors treated the data: During preprocessing, nonproductive sequences were removed, along with CDR3s that did not begin with C, did not end with F or W, or were shorter than 7 amino acids. Antigen-specific clonotypes were called with the MANAFEST web app on the basis of expansion relative to the reference and to other culture wells. A clone counted as positive if significantly expanded in 2 of 3 replicate wells versus the reference culture at FDR below 0.05. For a clone to be considered positive, significant expansion relative to all other tandem wells and an odds ratio above 5 were also required. CDR3 homology was quantified as pairwise Levenshtein distance, calculated with the stringdist R package after three terminal residues were trimmed from each end. This is the immuneACCESS table as TCRdb keeps it, with only in-frame sequences that have V and J called. A part of the clones is gone; compared with another copy, unresolved V genes explain less than half, and the rest is unexplained. V and J calls and clone size are copied from that table; D and trimming were computed from the DNA. The sample table holds 20,000 to 25,000 clones, of which less than 80% were seen once. Of the sample, about 16% falls within the top ten clones.

The sample holds one count of this clone. There is no known antigen for this receptor. No quality values exist for individual bases; no much larger clone is one base distant. In this chain, TRBV12-3 or TRBV12-4 is recombined with TRBJ1-2; no D gene can be assigned with confidence. Sequenced input: CD4+ T cells from PBMCs, cultured in vitro. This receptor was identified in a human donor in good health. The CDR3: CASSPGFYGYTF. The DNA sequence is given as TGTGCCAGCAGCCCCGGGTTTTATGGCTACACCTTC.